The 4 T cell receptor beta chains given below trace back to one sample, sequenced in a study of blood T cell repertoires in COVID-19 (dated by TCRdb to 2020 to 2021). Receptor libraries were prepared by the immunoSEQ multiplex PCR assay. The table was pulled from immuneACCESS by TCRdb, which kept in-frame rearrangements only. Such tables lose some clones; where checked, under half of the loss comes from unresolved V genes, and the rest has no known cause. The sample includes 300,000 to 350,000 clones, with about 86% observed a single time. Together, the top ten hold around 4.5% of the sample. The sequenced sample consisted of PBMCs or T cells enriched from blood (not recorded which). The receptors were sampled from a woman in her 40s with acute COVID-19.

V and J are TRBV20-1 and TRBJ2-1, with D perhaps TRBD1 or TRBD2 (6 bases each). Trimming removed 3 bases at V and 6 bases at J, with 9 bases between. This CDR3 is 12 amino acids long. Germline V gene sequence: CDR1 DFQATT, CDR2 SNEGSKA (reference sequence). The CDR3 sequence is CSASGGPNEQFF. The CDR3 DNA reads TGCAGTGCTAGTGGGGGGCCCAATGAGCAGTTCTTC.

This chain's CDR3 is CASRGASTYEQYF. Here the CDR3 DNA reads TGTGCCAGTAGAGGGGCCTCAACCTACGAGCAGTACTTC. This chain links TRBV19 with TRBJ2-7; the D gene is possibly TRBD1 (5 bases). There are 13 residues in the CDR3. V shed 6 bases and J shed 2 bases, with 11 bases lying between them. Germline V gene data show CDR1 as LNHDA and CDR2 as SQIVND (reference sequence).

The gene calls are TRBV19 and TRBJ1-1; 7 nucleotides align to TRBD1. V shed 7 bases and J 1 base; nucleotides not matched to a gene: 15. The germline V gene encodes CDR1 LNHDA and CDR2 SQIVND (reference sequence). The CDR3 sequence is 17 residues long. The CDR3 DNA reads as TGTGCCAGTAACAATCCGGGACAGAGGGGTACGAACACTGAAGCTTTCTTT. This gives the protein CASNNPGQRGTNTEAFF.

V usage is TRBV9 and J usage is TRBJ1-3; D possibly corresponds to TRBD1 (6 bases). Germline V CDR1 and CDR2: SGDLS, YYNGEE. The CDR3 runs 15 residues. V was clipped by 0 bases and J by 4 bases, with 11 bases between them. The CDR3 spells CASSVGAGVGNTIYF. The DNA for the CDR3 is TGTGCCAGCAGCGTAGGGGCAGGGGTCGGAAACACCATATATTTT.